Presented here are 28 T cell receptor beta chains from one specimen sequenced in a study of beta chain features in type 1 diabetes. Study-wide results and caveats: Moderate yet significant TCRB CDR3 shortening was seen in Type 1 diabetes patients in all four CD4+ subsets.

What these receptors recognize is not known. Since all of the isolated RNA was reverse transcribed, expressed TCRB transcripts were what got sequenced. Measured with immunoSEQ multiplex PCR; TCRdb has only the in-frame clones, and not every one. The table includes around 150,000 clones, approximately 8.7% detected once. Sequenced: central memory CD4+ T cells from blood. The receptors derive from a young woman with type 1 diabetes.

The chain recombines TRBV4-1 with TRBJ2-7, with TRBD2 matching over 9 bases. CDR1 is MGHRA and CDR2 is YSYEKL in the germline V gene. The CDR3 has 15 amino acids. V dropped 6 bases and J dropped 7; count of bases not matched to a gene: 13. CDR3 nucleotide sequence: TGCGCCAGCAGACCCGCGGGAGGGCCGTTTTGGGAGCAGTACTTC. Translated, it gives CASRPAGGPFWEQYF.

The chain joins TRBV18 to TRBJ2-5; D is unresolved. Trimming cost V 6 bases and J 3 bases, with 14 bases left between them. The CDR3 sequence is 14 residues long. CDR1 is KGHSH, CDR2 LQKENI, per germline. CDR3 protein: CASSLGSAEETQYF. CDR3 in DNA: TGTGCCAGCTCCCTCGGGTCAGCAGAAGAGACCCAGTACTTC. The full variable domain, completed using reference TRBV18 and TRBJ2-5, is NAGVMQNPRHLVRRRGQEARLRCSPMKGHSHVYWYRQLPEEGLKFMVYLQKENIIDESGMPKERFSAEFPKEGPSILRIQQVVRGDSAAYFCASSLGSAEETQYFGPGTRLLVL.

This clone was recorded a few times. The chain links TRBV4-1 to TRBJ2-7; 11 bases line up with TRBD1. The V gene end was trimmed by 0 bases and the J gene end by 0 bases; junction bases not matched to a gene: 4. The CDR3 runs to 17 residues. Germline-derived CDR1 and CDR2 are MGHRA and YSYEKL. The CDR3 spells CASSQDPGQGVSYEQYF. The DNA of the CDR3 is TGCGCCAGCAGCCAAGATCCGGGACAGGGGGTCTCCTACGAGCAGTACTTC.

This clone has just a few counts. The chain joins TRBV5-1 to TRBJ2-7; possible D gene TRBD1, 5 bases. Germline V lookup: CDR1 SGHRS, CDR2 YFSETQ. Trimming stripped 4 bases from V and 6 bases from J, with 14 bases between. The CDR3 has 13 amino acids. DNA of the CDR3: TGCGCCAGCAGCGCGGCAAGGGGTTCCGAGCAGTACTTC. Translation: CASSAARGSEQYF.

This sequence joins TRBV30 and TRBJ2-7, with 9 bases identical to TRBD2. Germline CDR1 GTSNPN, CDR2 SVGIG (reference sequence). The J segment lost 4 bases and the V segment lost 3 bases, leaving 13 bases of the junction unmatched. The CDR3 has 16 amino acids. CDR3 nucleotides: TGTGCCTGGAGCTCGAGAAGCGGGAGGCTTCTATACGAGCAGTACTTC. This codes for CAWSSRSGRLLYEQYF. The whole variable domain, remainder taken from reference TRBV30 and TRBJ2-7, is SQTIHQWPATLVQPVGSPLSLECTVEGTSNPNLYWYRQAAGRGLQLLFYSVGIGQISSEVPQNLSASRPQDRQFILSSKKLLLSDSGFYLCAWSSRSGRLLYEQYFGPGTRLTVT.

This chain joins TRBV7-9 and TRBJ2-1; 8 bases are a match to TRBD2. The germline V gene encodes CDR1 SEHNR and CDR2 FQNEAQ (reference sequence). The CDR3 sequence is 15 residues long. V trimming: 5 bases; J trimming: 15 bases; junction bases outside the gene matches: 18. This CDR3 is CASSPSVTSVRDRFF. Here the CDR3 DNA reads TGTGCCAGCAGCCCGTCGGTGACTAGCGTAAGAGATCGGTTCTTC.

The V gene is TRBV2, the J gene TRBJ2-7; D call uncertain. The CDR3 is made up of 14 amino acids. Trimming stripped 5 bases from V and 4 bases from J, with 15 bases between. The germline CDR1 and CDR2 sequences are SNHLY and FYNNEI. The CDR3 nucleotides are TGTGCCAGCAGTAGTGGTCGGGTGGAGTACGAGCAGTACTTC. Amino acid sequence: CASSSGRVEYEQYF.

As DNA, the CDR3 is TGTGCCAGCAGGGGTGAGGAGGGAGAGGACTACGAGCAGTACTTC. Residues: CASRGEEGEDYEQYF. This chain links TRBV6-4 with TRBJ2-7; D may be TRBD2 (6 bases). Germline CDR1 reads MRHNA; CDR2 reads SNTAGT. V was trimmed by 6 bases and J by 3 bases, leaving 18 bases between them. The CDR3 sequence is 15 residues long.

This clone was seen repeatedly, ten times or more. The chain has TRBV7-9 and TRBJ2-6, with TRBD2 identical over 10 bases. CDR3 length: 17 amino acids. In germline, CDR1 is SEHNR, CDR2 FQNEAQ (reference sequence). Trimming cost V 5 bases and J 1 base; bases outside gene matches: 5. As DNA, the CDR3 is TGTGCCAGCAGCCTCAGGACTAGCGGATCTGGGGCCAACGTCCTGACTTTC. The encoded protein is CASSLRTSGSGANVLTF.

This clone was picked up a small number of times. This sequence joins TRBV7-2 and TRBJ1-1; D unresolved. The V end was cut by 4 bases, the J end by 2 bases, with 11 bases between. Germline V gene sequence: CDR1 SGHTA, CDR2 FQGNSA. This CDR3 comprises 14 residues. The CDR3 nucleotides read TGTGCCAGCAGCTCAGGTTCAGCTAACACTGAAGCTTTCTTT. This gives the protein CASSSGSANTEAFF.

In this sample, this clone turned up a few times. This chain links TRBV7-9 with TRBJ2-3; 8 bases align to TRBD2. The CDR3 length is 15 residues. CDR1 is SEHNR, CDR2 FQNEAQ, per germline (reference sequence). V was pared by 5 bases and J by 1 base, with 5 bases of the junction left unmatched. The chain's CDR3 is CASSLTSDRTDTQYF. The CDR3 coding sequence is TGTGCCAGCAGCCTGACTAGCGACCGCACAGATACGCAGTATTTT.

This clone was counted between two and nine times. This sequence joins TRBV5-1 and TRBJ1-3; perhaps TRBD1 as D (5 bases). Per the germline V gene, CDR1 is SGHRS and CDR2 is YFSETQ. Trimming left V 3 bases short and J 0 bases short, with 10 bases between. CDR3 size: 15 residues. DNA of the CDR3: TGCGCCAGCAGCTATCAAGGGGACTCTGGAAACACCATATATTTT. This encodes CASSYQGDSGNTIYF. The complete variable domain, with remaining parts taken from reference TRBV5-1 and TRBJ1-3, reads KAGVTQTPRYLIKTRGQQVTLSCSPISGHRSVSWYQQTPGQGLQFLFEYFSETQRNKGNFPGRFSGRQFSNSRSEMNVSTLELGDSALYLCASSYQGDSGNTIYFGEGSWLTVV.

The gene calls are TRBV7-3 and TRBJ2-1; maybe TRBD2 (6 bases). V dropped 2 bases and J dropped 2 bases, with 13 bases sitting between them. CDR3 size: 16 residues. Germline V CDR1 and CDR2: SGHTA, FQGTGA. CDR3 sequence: CASSLQPGVTYNEQFF. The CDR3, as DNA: TGTGCCAGCAGCTTACAACCGGGGGTCACCTACAATGAGCAGTTCTTC.

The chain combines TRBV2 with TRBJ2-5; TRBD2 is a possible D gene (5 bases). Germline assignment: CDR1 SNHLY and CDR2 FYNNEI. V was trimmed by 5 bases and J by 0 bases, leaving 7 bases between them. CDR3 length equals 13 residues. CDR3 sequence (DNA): TGTGCCAGCAGTCTCGGGAACCAAGAGACCCAGTACTTC. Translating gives CASSLGNQETQYF.

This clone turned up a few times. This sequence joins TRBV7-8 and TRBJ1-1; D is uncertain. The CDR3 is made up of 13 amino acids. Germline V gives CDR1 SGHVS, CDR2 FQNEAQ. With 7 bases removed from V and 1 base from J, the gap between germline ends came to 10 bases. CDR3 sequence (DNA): TGTGCCAGCACCCCTAATTGGAACACTGAAGCTTTCTTT. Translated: CASTPNWNTEAFF.

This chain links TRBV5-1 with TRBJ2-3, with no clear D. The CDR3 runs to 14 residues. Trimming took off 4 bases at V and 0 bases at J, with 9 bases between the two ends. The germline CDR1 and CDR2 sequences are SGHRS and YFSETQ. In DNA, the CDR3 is TGCGCCAGCAGCACACCCCCTAGCACAGATACGCAGTATTTT. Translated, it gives CASSTPPSTDTQYF.

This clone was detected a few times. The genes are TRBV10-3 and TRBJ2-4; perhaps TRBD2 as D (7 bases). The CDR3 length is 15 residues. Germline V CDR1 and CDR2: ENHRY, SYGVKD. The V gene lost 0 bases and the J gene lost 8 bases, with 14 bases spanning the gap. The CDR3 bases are TGTGCCATCAGTGAGTCTCGGGGGGCCGGGGACATTCAGTACTTC. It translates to CAISESRGAGDIQYF.

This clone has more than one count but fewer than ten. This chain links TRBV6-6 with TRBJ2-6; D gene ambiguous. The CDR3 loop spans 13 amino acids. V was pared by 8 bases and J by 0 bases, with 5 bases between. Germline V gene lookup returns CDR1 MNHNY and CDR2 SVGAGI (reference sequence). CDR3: CASASSGANVLTF. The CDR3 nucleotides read TGTGCCAGCGCCAGCTCTGGGGCCAACGTCCTGACTTTC.

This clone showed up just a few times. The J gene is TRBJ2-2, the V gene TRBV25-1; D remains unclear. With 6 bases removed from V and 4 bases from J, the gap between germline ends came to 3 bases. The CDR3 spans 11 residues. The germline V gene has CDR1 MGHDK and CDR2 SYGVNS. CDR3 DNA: TGTGCCAGCAGGAGCACCGGGGAGCTGTTTTTT. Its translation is CASRSTGELFF.

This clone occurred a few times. CDR3 nucleotides: TGTGCCTGGACCAGGGGCCTAGCGGGAGCTCGCGAGCAGTACTTC. Protein product: CAWTRGLAGAREQYF. The rearrangement joins TRBV30 to TRBJ2-7; 10 bases agree with TRBD2. V lost 4 bases to trimming and J lost 6 bases; unmatched junction nucleotides: 12. CDR3 size: 15 residues. Germline V gene sequence: CDR1 GTSNPN, CDR2 SVGIG (reference sequence).

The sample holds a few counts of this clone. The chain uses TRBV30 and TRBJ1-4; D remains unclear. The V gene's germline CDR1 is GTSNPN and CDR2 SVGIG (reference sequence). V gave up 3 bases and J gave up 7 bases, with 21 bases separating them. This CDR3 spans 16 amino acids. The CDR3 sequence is CAWRSKRGSGVEKLFF. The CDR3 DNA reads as TGTGCCTGGAGATCTAAGCGGGGATCAGGAGTTGAAAAACTGTTTTTT.

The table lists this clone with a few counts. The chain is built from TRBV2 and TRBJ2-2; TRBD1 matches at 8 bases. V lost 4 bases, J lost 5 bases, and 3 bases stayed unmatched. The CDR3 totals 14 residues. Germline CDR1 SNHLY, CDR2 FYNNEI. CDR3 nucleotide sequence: TGTGCCAGCAGTGCGACAGGGGCGACCGGGGAGCTGTTTTTT. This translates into CASSATGATGELFF.

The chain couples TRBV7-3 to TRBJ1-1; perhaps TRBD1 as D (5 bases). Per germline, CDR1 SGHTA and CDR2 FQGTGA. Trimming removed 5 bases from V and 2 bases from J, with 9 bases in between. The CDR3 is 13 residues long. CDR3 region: CASSPTANTEAFF. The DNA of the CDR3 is TGTGCCAGCAGCCCGACAGCTAACACTGAAGCTTTCTTT.

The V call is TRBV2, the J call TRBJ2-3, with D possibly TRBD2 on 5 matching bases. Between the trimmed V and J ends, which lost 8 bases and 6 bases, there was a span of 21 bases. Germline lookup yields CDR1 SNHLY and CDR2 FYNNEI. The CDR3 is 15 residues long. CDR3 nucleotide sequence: TGTGCCAGCTACACTAGGTTTGAGAGTTTGGATACGCAGTATTTT. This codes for CASYTRFESLDTQYF. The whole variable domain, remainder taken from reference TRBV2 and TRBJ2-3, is EPEVTQTPSHQVTQMGQEVILRCVPISNHLYFYWYRQILGQKVEFLVSFYNNEISEKSEIFDDQFSVERPDGSNFTLKIRSTKLEDSAMYFCASYTRFESLDTQYFGPGTRLTVL.

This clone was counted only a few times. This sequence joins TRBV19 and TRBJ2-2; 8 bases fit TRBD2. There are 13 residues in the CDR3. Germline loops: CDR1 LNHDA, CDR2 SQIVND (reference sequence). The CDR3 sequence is CGSGISNTGELFF. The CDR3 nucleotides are TGTGGTAGCGGGATAAGTAACACCGGGGAGCTGTTTTTT.

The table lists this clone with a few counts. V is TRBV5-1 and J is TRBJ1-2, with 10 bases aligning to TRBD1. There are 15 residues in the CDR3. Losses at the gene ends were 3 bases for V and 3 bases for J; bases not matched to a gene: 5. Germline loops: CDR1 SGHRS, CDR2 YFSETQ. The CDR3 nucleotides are TGCGCCAGCAGCTCTACCGGGACAGGGGACTATGGCTACACCTTC. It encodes CASSSTGTGDYGYTF.

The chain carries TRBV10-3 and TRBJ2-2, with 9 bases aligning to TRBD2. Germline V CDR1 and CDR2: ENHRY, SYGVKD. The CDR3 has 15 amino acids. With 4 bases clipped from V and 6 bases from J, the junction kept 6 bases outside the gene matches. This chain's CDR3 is CAISAAGGRPGELFF. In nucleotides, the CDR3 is TGTGCCATCAGTGCGGCGGGAGGGAGGCCCGGGGAGCTGTTTTTT.

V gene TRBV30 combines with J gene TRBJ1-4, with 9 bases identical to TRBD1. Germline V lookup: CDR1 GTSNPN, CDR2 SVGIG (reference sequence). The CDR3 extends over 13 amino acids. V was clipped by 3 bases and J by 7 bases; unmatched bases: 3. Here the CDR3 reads CAWSADRGEKLFF. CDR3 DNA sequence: TGTGCCTGGAGCGCGGACAGGGGTGAAAAACTGTTTTTT.